Shown below are 17 T cell receptor beta chains from a single sample sequenced in a study of blood T cell repertoires in COVID-19. Assay: immunoSEQ multiplex PCR; the TCRdb copy retains only in-frame clones and omits some. Here the sample spans over 200,000 clones, about 86% being singletons. Source material: peripheral blood. The receptor set was obtained from a woman aged 30 to 39 who had recovered from COVID-19.

The rearrangement links TRBV6-5 to TRBJ1-1; a possible D gene is TRBD1 (5 bases). Trimming pared 10 bases from V and 4 bases from J, leaving 16 bases between. CDR3 size: 13 residues. Per germline, CDR1 MNHEY and CDR2 SVGAGI. CDR3 sequence: CATWGTPGTEAFF. The CDR3 DNA sequence: TGTGCCACATGGGGCACCCCCGGCACTGAAGCTTTCTTT.

The table lists this clone with a few counts. This chain uses TRBV2 with TRBJ2-1; perhaps TRBD1 as D (5 bases). The germline CDR1 and CDR2 sequences are SNHLY and FYNNEI. The CDR3 runs 15 residues. Trimming stripped 3 bases from V and 3 bases from J, with 12 bases between. Here the CDR3 reads CASSDPGKGYNEQFF. The CDR3 bases are TGTGCCAGCAGTGACCCAGGGAAGGGCTACAATGAGCAGTTCTTC.

The gene calls are TRBV27 and TRBJ1-6; D unclear. The CDR3 is 16 residues long. The V end was cut by 6 bases, the J end by 0 bases, with 12 bases between. Germline V gene sequence: CDR1 MNHEY, CDR2 SMNVEV (reference sequence). The DNA for the CDR3 is TGTGCCAGCAGCTCATTCACGAGCTCCTATAATTCACCCCTCCACTTT. Translating it yields CASSSFTSSYNSPLHF.

This chain connects TRBV7-6 to TRBJ1-1; 8 nucleotides agree with TRBD1. J gave up 4 bases and V 7 bases, and 11 bases lay outside the gene matches. CDR3 length: 15 residues. The germline gives CDR1 SGHVS, CDR2 FNYEAQ. CDR3 coding DNA: TGTGCCAGCATAAACAGGGGGAGGGGGTCCACTGAAGCTTTCTTT. It encodes CASINRGRGSTEAFF. The entire variable domain, with the rest obtained from reference TRBV7-6 and TRBJ1-1, is as follows: GAGVSQSPRYKVTKRGQDVALRCDPISGHVSLYWYRQALGQGPEFLTYFNYEAQQDKSGLPNDRFSAERPEGSISTLTIQRTEQRDSAMYRCASINRGRGSTEAFFGQGTRLTVV.

The chain combines TRBV7-8 with TRBJ2-3; D is unresolved. The germline V and J ends were trimmed by 5 bases and 0 bases, with 3 bases remaining between them. Looked up from germline, CDR1 is SGHVS and CDR2 is FQNEAQ. The CDR3 loop spans 12 amino acids. The CDR3, as DNA: TGTGCCAGCAGCCCAAGCACAGATACGCAGTATTTT. Its translation: CASSPSTDTQYF.

The gene calls are TRBV5-1 and TRBJ1-2, with a possible D match to TRBD1 (5 bases). CDR1 and CDR2 from the germline V gene are SGHRS and YFSETQ. The germline V and J ends were trimmed by 0 bases and 0 bases, with 12 bases remaining between them. CDR3 length equals 16 residues. The CDR3 coding sequence is TGCGCCAGCAGCTTGGTAGGGGAACCCTCTAACTATGGCTACACCTTC. It specifies CASSLVGEPSNYGYTF. The full variable domain, rest sourced from reference TRBV5-1 and TRBJ1-2, is KAGVTQTPRYLIKTRGQQVTLSCSPISGHRSVSWYQQTPGQGLQFLFEYFSETQRNKGNFPGRFSGRQFSNSRSEMNVSTLELGDSALYLCASSLVGEPSNYGYTFGSGTRLTVV.

The V call is TRBV3-1 (or the pseudogene TRBV3-2), the J call TRBJ1-5, with 7 nucleotides matching TRBD1. Germline CDR1 reads LGHDT; CDR2 reads YNNKEL (reference sequence). The CDR3 consists of 19 residues. V gave up 1 base and J gave up 3 bases; unmatched junction bases: 15. The DNA of the CDR3 is TGTGCCAGCAGCCAAGCGATGGGGTGTGAGGGGGCCCTCAATCAGCCCCAGCATTTT. It specifies CASSQAMGCEGALNQPQHF.

The chain links TRBV27 to TRBJ2-5, with 8 bases lining up with TRBD1. Trimming removed 6 bases from V and 2 bases from J; junction bases left unmatched: 8. CDR1 and CDR2 (germline): MNHEY, SMNVEV (reference sequence). The CDR3 covers 15 residues. The DNA of the CDR3 is TGTGCCAGCAGCCAAGGGACAGGAGAACAAGAGACCCAGTACTTC. Translating gives CASSQGTGEQETQYF.

The chain employs TRBV6-5 and TRBJ2-7, with 7 nucleotides matching TRBD1. This CDR3 has 14 residues. Germline V CDR1 and CDR2: MNHEY, SVGAGI. V was pared by 3 bases and J by 2 bases, with 4 bases of the junction left unmatched. CDR3 amino acids: CASSYDQGAYEQYF. As DNA, the CDR3 is TGTGCCAGCAGTTATGACCAGGGGGCCTACGAGCAGTACTTC.

The chain combines TRBV10-3 with TRBJ1-2; 9 bases fit TRBD1. In germline, CDR1 is ENHRY, CDR2 SYGVKD. The CDR3 totals 17 residues. With 0 bases clipped from V and 8 bases from J, the junction kept 13 bases outside the gene matches. CDR3 region: CAISESRNPGQGIGYTF. In DNA form, the CDR3 reads TGTGCCATCAGTGAGTCGAGAAACCCGGGACAGGGAATCGGCTACACCTTC.

The V and J genes are TRBV5-1 and TRBJ1-1, with D possibly being TRBD1 (6 bases). The length of the CDR3 is 13 residues. Per the germline V gene, CDR1 is SGHRS and CDR2 is YFSETQ. Trimming took 4 bases from V and 0 from J, leaving 7 bases between them. The CDR3 DNA is TGCGCCAGCAGCAGGGGGATGAACACTGAAGCTTTCTTT. It codes for CASSRGMNTEAFF.

The rearrangement uses TRBV6-1 and TRBJ1-2; 9 positions agree with TRBD1. Germline lookup yields CDR1 MNHNS and CDR2 SASEGT. This CDR3 has 20 amino acids. Trimming at V came to 4 bases and at J to 4 bases, leaving 22 bases not matched to a gene. The CDR3, as DNA: TGTGCCAGCAGTGTTACCCGGGACCCTGTGGGGACAGGGATTGCCTATGGCTACACCTTC. It encodes CASSVTRDPVGTGIAYGYTF.

The chain has TRBV18 and TRBJ1-6; a possible D gene is TRBD1 (6 bases). Trimming left V 6 bases short and J 0 bases short, with 15 bases between. The CDR3 contains 17 residues. Germline assignment: CDR1 KGHSH and CDR2 LQKENI. The DNA for the CDR3 is TGTGCCAGCTCTCGACAGGCCTTGAGCTCCTATAATTCACCCCTCCACTTT. Its protein product is CASSRQALSSYNSPLHF.

The chain employs TRBV19 and TRBJ2-3; D gene unclear. V was shortened by 1 base and J by 0 bases, with 5 bases between the two germline ends. The CDR3 contains 14 residues. Germline V CDR1 and CDR2: LNHDA, SQIVND (reference sequence). The CDR3 DNA is TGTGCCAGTAGTATAGTAATGAGCACAGATACGCAGTATTTT. Its translation: CASSIVMSTDTQYF.

The chain links TRBV12-3 or TRBV12-4 to TRBJ2-3; D gene ambiguous. There are 12 residues in the CDR3. The V and J ends lost 7 bases and 3 bases respectively, with 8 bases between them. The CDR3 loop is CASTRLTDTQYF. CDR3 DNA sequence: TGTGCCAGCACCCGACTTACAGATACGCAGTATTTT.

The V call is TRBV15, the J call TRBJ2-7; a weak D match, TRBD2 (5 bases). CDR3 length equals 15 residues. The germline CDR1 and CDR2 sequences are LNHNV and YYDKDF (reference sequence). The V and J ends lost 5 bases and 4 bases respectively, with 18 bases between them. In nucleotides, the CDR3 is TGTGCCACCAGCGAACTTGCGGACTCTTATTACGAGCAGTACTTC. Protein: CATSELADSYYEQYF.

This clone has a single count. Other DNA sequences of this sample code for an identical CDR3. The rearrangement links TRBV4-2 to TRBJ1-1; D not resolved. The CDR3 is 14 amino acids. V dropped 0 bases and J dropped 2 bases, with 7 bases sitting between them. CDR1 and CDR2 (germline): LGHNA, YNFKEQ. DNA of the CDR3: TGTGCCAGCAGCCAAGATCGAGGTAACACTGAAGCTTTCTTT. Translated: CASSQDRGNTEAFF.